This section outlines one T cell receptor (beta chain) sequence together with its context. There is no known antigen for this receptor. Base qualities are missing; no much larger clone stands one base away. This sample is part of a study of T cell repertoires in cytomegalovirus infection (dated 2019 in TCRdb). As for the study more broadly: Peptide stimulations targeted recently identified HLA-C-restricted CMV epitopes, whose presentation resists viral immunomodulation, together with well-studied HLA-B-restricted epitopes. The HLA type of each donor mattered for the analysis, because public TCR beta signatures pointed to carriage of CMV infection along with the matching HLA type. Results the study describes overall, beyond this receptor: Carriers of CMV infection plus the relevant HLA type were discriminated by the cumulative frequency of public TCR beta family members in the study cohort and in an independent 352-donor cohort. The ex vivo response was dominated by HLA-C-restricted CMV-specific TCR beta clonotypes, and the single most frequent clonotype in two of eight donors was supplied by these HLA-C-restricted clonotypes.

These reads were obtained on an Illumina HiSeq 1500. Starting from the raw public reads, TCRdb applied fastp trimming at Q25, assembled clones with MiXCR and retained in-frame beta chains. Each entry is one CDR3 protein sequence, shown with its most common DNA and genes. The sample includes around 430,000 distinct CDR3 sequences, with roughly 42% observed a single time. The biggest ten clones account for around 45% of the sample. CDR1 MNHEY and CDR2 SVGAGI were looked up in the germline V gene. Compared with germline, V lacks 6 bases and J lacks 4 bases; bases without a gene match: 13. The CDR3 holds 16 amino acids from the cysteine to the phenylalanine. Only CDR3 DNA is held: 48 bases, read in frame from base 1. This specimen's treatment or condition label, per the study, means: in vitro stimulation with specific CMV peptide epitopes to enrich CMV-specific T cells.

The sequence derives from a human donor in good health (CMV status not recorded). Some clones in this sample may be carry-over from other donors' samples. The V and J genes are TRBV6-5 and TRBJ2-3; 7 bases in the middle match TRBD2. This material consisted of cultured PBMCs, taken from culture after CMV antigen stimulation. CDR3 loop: CASSYSLGGSSDTQYF. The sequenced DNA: TGTGCCAGCAGCTATTCACTAGGCGGGAGTTCAGATACGCAGTATTTT.